Sequencing of this TCR beta chain was carried out in a study of blood T cell repertoires in COVID-19. Looking at the study overall: Sources were T cells, B-cell-depleted T cells, or PBMCs; the material itself was cDNA or gDNA.

Membership in each cohort depended on participant-reported clinical history. V shed 0 bases and J 4 bases; nucleotides not matched to a gene: 3. CDR1 and CDR2 from the germline V gene are SGHRS and YFSETQ. The CDR3 spans 14 residues. Data came from immunoSEQ multiplex PCR; TCRdb stores just in-frame clones and leaves some out. In the table there are about 480,000 clones, around nine tenths of which are singletons. The TCR originated in a woman in her forties who had recovered from COVID-19. The chain links TRBV5-1 to TRBJ1-2; 7 nucleotides match TRBD1. The material sequenced was PBMCs or T cells enriched from blood (not recorded which). The CDR3 loop reads CASSLDEGAYGYTF. The CDR3 DNA follows: TGCGCCAGCAGCTTGGATGAGGGGGCCTATGGCTACACCTTC.